The T cell receptor (beta chain) under discussion was sequenced for a study of vaccination and CD4 T cells after COVID-19. Points on this clonotype: Its antigen is currently unknown.

V dropped 3 bases and J dropped 2 bases, with 13 bases sitting between them. The CDR3 covers 15 residues. The germline V gene encodes CDR1 LNHDA and CDR2 SQIVND (reference sequence). Sequence data for DNA of cultured CD4+ T cells were generated by the Oncomine TCR Beta short-read assay. Researchers extracted genomic DNA from CD4+ T cells that had been cultured. One entry per CDR3 protein, called by TCRdb with MiXCR from the PCR reads. The sample has 2,800 or so distinct CDR3 sequences; roughly a third are singletons. The treatment here: roughly ten-day PBMC culture with coronavirus spike peptide pools or control peptides (ViraFEST assay).

This chain uses TRBV19 with TRBJ1-2; D gene unclear. This sequence was found in a human donor who had recovered from COVID-19. Input material: CD4+ T cells from blood, cultured in vitro. This CDR3 is CASSMRADGNYGYTF. CDR3 DNA: TGTGCCAGTAGTATGAGGGCCGACGGAAACTATGGCTACACCTTC.